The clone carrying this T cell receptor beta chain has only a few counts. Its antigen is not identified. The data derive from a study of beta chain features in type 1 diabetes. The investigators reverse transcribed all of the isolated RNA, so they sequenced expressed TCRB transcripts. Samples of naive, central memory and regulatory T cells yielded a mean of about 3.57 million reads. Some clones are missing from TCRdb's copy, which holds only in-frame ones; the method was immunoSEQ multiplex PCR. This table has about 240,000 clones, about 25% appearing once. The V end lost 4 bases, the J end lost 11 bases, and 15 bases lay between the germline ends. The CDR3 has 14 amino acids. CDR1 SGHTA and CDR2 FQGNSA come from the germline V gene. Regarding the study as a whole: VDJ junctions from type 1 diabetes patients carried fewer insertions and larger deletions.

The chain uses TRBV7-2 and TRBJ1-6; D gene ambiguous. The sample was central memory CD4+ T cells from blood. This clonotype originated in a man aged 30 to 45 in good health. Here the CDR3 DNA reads TGTGCCAGCAGCTCCGGACCTGATGGCCCACCCCTCCACTTT. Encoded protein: CASSSGPDGPPLHF.